What follows is one T cell receptor (beta chain) and its context. Libraries were prepared by immunoSEQ multiplex PCR; TCRdb keeps only in-frame clonotypes and omits some of them. The data contain nearly 45,000 clones, roughly 82% of them singletons. The sample originates from a study of blood T cell repertoires in COVID-19. Germline loops: CDR1 LGHNA, CDR2 YNFKEQ. The V gene lost 1 base and the J gene lost 4 bases, with 7 bases spanning the gap. The CDR3 has 14 residues. The J gene is TRBJ2-2, the V gene TRBV4-2, with D unresolved. The sequence derives from a human donor in a cohort sampled during active COVID-19. Sequencing input: peripheral blood. This CDR3 is CASSQGPGTGELFF. The CDR3 bases are TGTGCCAGCAGCCAAGGTCCCGGCACCGGGGAGCTGTTTTTT.